This T cell receptor (beta chain) was obtained from a study of cytomegalovirus exposure and HLA in healthy donors. Healthy people donating bone marrow made up the donors. Study-wide points: For TCR beta chains, V- and J-gene trimming was later linked to a missense DCLRE1C variant. Several of the most significant clusters appeared, in a later analysis, to be linked to common viral pathogens.

This CDR3 is built from 11 residues. Trimming pared 3 bases from V and 3 bases from J, leaving 4 bases between. CDR1 SGHDT and CDR2 YYEEEE come from the germline V gene. In the case of this clone: As yet, its antigen is unknown.

Vbeta (60) and Jbeta (13) primers were used in the PCR. TCRdb's table, derived via immunoSEQ multiplex PCR, lists solely in-frame clones and lacks some. Of fewer than 150,000 clones listed, 15% are singletons. The TCR was taken from a woman aged 18-35 years in good health and CMV-seronegative. The chain joins TRBV5-6 to TRBJ2-7, with D unclear. Sequenced material: PBMCs. The CDR3 loop is CASSSYYEQYF. CDR3 in DNA: TGTGCCAGCAGCTCCTACTACGAGCAGTACTTC.